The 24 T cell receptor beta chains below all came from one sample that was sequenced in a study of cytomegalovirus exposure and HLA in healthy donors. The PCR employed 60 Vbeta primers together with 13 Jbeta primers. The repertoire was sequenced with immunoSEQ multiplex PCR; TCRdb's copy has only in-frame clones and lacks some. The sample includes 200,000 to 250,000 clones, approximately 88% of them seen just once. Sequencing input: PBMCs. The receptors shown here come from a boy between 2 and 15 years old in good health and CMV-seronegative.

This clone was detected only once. The CDR3 nucleotides read TGCGCCAGCATGGCTAGCGGGGTCAAAGATACGCAGTATTTT. It translates to CASMASGVKDTQYF. The chain couples TRBV5-1 to TRBJ2-3, with 9 bases identical to TRBD2. Per germline, CDR1 SGHRS and CDR2 YFSETQ. The CDR3 has 14 residues. The V segment lost 6 bases and the J segment 5 bases; nucleotides outside the gene matches: 7. Together with reference TRBV5-1 and TRBJ2-3, the CDR3 gives the full variable domain: KAGVTQTPRYLIKTRGQQVTLSCSPISGHRSVSWYQQTPGQGLQFLFEYFSETQRNKGNFPGRFSGRQFSNSRSEMNVSTLELGDSALYLCASMASGVKDTQYFGPGTRLTVL.

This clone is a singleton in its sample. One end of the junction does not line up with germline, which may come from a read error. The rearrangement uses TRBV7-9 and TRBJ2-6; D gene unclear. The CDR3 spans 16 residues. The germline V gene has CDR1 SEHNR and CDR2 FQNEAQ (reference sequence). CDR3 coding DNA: TGTTCCAGCAGCTCCCGTTCGCCCTATGGGGCCAACGTCCTGACTTTC. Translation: CSSSSRSPYGANVLTF.

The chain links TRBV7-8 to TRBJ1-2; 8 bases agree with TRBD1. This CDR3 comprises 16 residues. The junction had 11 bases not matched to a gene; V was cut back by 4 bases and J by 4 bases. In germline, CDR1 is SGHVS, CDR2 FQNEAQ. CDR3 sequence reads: CASSSSGTGRPYGYTF. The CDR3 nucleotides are TGTGCCAGCAGCTCATCCGGGACAGGACGGCCCTATGGCTACACCTTC.

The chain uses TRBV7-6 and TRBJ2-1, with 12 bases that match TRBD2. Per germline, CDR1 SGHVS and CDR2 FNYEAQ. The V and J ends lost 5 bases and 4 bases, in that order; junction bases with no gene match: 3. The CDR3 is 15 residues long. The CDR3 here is CASSTTSGGYNEQFF. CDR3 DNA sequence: TGTGCCAGCAGCACGACTAGCGGGGGATACAATGAGCAGTTCTTC.

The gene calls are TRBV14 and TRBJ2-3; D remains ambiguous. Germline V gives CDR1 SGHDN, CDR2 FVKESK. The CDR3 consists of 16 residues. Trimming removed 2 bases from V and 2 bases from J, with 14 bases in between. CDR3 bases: TGTGCCAGCAGCCAATCCCTACTCGAGCCCACAGATACGCAGTATTTT. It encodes CASSQSLLEPTDTQYF.

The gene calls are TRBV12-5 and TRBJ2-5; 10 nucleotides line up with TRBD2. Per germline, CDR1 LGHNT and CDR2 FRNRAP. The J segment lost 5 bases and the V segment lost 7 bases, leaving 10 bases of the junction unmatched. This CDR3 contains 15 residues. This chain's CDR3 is CASEWTSGPVETQYF. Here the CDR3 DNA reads TGTGCTAGTGAATGGACTAGCGGCCCAGTGGAGACCCAGTACTTC.

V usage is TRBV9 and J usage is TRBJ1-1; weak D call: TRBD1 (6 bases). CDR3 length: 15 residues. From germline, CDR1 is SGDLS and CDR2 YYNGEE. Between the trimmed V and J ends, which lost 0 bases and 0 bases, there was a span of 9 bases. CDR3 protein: CASSVDRGMNTEAFF. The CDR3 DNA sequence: TGTGCCAGCAGCGTAGATAGGGGGATGAACACTGAAGCTTTCTTT.

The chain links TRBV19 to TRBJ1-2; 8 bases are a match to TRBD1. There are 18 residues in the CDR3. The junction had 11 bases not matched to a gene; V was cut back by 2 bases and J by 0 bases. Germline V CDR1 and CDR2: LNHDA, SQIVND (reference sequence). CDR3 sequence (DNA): TGTGCCAGTAGTATAAGCAGGGGGCCCTACCCCGCTAACTATGGCTACACCTTC. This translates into CASSISRGPYPANYGYTF.

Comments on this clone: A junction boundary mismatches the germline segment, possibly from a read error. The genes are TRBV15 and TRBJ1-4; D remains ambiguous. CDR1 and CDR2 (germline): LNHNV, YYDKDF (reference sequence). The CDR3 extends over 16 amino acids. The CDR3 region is CAASPRGFSANEKLFF. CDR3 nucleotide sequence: TGTGCCGCCAGCCCCCGAGGGTTCTCAGCTAATGAAAAACTGTTTTTT.

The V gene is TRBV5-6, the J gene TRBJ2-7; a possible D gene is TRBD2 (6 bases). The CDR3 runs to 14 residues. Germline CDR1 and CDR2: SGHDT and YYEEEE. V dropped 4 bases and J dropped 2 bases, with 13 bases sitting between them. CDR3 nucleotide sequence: TGTGCCAGCAGCCGGTACGGGAGAGCCTACGAGCAGTACTTC. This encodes CASSRYGRAYEQYF.

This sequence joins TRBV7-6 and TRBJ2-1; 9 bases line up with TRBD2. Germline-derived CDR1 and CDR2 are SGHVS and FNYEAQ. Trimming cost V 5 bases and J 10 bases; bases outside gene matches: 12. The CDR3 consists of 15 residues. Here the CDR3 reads CASSQGVAGDGEQFF. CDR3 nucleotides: TGTGCCAGCAGCCAAGGAGTAGCGGGAGACGGGGAGCAGTTCTTC.

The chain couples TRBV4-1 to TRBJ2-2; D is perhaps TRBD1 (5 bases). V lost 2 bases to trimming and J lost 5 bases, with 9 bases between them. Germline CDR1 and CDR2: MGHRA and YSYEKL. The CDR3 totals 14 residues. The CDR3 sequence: CASSQLAGTGELFF. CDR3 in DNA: TGCGCCAGCAGCCAACTGGCAGGGACCGGGGAGCTGTTTTTT.

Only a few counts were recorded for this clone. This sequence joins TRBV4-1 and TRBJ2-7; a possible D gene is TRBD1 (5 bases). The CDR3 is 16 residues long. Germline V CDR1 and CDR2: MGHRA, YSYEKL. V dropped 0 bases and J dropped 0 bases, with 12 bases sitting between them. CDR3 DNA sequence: TGCGCCAGCAGCCAAGATCGGGCAGGGAACTCCTACGAGCAGTACTTC. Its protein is CASSQDRAGNSYEQYF.

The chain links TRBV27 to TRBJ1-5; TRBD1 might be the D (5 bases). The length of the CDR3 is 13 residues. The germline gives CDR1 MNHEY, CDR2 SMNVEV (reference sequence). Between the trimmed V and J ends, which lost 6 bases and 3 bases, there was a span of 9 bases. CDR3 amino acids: CASSRGDNQPQHF. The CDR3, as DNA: TGTGCCAGCAGCCGGGGGGACAATCAGCCCCAGCATTTT.

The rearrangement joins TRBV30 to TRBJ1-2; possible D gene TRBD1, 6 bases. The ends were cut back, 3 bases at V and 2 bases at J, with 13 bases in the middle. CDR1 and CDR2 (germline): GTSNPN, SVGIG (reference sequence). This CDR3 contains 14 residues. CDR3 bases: TGTGCCTGGAGCCAAGGGGGGGGGAACTATGGCTACACCTTC. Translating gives CAWSQGGGNYGYTF.

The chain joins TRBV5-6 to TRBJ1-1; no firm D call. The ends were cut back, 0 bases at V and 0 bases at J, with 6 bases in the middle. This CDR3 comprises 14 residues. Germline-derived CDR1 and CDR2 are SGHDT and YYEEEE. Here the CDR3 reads CASSLVGLNTEAFF. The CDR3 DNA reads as TGTGCCAGCAGCTTGGTGGGCCTGAACACTGAAGCTTTCTTT.

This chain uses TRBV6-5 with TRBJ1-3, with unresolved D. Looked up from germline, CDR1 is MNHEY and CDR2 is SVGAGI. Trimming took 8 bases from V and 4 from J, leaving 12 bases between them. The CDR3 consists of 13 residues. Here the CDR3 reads CASRGSNGNTIYF. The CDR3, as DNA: TGTGCCAGCCGAGGGTCGAACGGAAACACCATATATTTT.

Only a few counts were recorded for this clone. The CDR3 region has the DNA TGTGCCAGCAGCTACTCCGACAGATACGAGCAGTACTTC. As protein: CASSYSDRYEQYF. The rearrangement uses TRBV27 and TRBJ2-7; possibly TRBD1 for D (5 bases). The CDR3 sequence is 13 residues long. The germline V gene has CDR1 MNHEY and CDR2 SMNVEV (reference sequence). V lost 6 bases and J lost 4, with 13 bases in between.

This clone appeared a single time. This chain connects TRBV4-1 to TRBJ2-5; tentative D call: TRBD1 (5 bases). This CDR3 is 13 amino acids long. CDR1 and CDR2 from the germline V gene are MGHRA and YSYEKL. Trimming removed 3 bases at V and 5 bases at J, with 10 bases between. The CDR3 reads CASSQGPLETQYF. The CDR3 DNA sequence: TGCGCCAGCAGCCAGGGGCCCCTGGAGACCCAGTACTTC.

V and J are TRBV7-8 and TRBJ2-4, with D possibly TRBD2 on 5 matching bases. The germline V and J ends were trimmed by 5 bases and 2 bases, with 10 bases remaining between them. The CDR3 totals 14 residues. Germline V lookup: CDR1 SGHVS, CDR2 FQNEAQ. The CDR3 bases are TGTGCCAGCAGCATCGGGATTACCAAAAACATTCAGTACTTC. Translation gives CASSIGITKNIQYF. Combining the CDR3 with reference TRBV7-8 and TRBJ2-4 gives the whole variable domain GAGVSQSPRYKVAKRGQDVALRCDPISGHVSLFWYQQALGQGPEFLTYFQNEAQLDKSGLPSDRFFAERPEGSVSTLKIQRTQQEDSAVYLCASSIGITKNIQYFGAGTRLSVL.

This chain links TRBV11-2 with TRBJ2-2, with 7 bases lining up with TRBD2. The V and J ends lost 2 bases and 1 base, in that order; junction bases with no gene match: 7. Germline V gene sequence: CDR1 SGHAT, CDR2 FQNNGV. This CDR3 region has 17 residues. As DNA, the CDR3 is TGTGCCAGCAGCTTAATGTACGCTAGCGGGAACACCGGGGAGCTGTTTTTT. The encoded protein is CASSLMYASGNTGELFF.

The CDR3 sequence is CASSSGAGYEQYF. The CDR3 DNA reads as TGTGCCAGCAGTTCAGGGGCGGGCTACGAGCAGTACTTC. The V call is TRBV27, the J call TRBJ2-7; D is perhaps TRBD1 (6 bases). This CDR3 is built from 13 residues. Deletions cut 4 bases from V and 3 bases from J, with 10 bases between. Per the germline V gene, CDR1 is MNHEY and CDR2 is SMNVEV (reference sequence).

CDR3 region: CASRSPYRDEQYF. The CDR3 DNA reads as TGTGCCAGCCGGTCCCCTTACAGGGACGAGCAGTACTTC. The chain carries TRBV6-1 and TRBJ2-7; weak D call: TRBD1 (6 bases). CDR3 length: 13 amino acids. Germline lookup yields CDR1 MNHNS and CDR2 SASEGT. Trimming removed 8 bases from V and 5 bases from J, with 16 bases in between.

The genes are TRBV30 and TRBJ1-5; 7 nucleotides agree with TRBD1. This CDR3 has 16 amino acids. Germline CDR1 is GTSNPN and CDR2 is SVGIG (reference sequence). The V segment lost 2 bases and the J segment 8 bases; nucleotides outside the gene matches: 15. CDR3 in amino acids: CAWSPHRGPFAEPQHF. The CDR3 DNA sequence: TGTGCCTGGAGTCCCCACAGGGGCCCCTTCGCTGAGCCCCAGCATTTT.